This entry lists 21 T cell receptor beta chains sequenced from one sample in a study of T cell repertoires in aging, cancer and after chemotherapy. Rearranged V-D-J TRB sequences were amplified with a mixed TRB-A/B primer pool. TCRdb reanalysed the multiplex PCR reads using MiXCR and keeps one entry per CDR3 protein. This table has over a thousand distinct CDR3 sequences, about 30% appearing once. TCR beta rearrangements were amplified from peripheral blood genomic DNA. Sequencing was done on a sample of blood. These TCRs come from a human donor with a solid tumor.

This clonotype is medium-sized. The chain combines TRBV19 with TRBJ1-2, with a tentative D call TRBD1 (6 bases). CDR3 size: 14 residues. The germline V gene encodes CDR1 LNHDA and CDR2 SQIVND (reference sequence). The V end was cut by 5 bases, the J end by 2 bases, with 12 bases between. CDR3 sequence reads: CASSSGQFNYGYTF. CDR3 nucleotide sequence: TGTGCCAGTAGTTCCGGACAGTTCAACTATGGCTACACCTTC.

Note on this clonotype: The junction departs from germline at one end; a sequencing error may be responsible. The chain carries TRBV10-3 and TRBJ2-3, with no clear D. The CDR3 contains 11 residues. Germline-derived CDR1 and CDR2 are ENHRY and SYGVKD. CDR3 sequence: CAISEFDTKYF. The CDR3 DNA reads TGTGCCATCAGTGAGTTCGATACGAAGTATTTT.

This clonotype is termed large (0.1 to 1%). The chain has TRBV29-1 and TRBJ2-1; unclear D gene. CDR3 length: 11 residues. From germline, CDR1 is SQVTM and CDR2 ANQGSEA. Trimming took 4 bases from V and 7 from J, leaving 8 bases between them. CDR3 region: CSVASANEQFF. For the CDR3, the DNA is TGCAGCGTTGCATCGGCTAATGAGCAGTTCTTC.

This clonotype has more than one count but fewer than ten. This rearrangement joins TRBV14 to TRBJ2-5; D uncertain. CDR3 length equals 15 residues. The V end lost 4 bases, the J end lost 1 base, and 13 bases lay between the germline ends. CDR1 and CDR2 (germline): SGHDN, FVKESK. CDR3 nucleotides: TGTGCCAGCAGCCCGATTCAAGAGACCCAAGAGACCCAGTACTTC. This gives the protein CASSPIQETQETQYF.

The V call is TRBV6-6, the J call TRBJ2-7; D may be TRBD1 or TRBD2 (5 bases each). V was cut by 9 bases and J by 2 bases, with 14 bases left in between. Germline V gene data show CDR1 as MNHNY and CDR2 as SVGAGI (reference sequence). The CDR3 consists of 13 residues. This CDR3 reads CASQQGRTYEQYF. DNA for the CDR3: TGTGCCAGTCAGCAGGGACGGACCTACGAGCAGTACTTC.

This clonotype is termed medium-sized (0.01 to 0.1%). V and J are TRBV29-1 and TRBJ2-7, with TRBD1 matching over 7 bases. The CDR3 contains 13 residues. CDR1 is SQVTM and CDR2 is ANQGSEA in the germline V gene. J was trimmed by 3 bases and V by 4 bases; bases with no gene match: 6. The CDR3, as DNA: TGCAGCGTTGGGGCAGGGGGATTCTACGAGCAGTACTTC. Encoded protein: CSVGAGGFYEQYF.

This clonotype is medium-sized within its sample. V and J are TRBV19 and TRBJ2-7; D unclear. V was trimmed by 3 bases and J by 5 bases, leaving 14 bases between them. This CDR3 is built from 14 residues. Germline V CDR1 and CDR2: LNHDA, SQIVND (reference sequence). CDR3 loop: CASSIVLKFDEQYF. The CDR3 bases are TGTGCCAGTAGTATTGTCCTTAAATTCGACGAGCAGTACTTC.

In its sample, this clonotype was seen a few times. The chain employs TRBV20-1 and TRBJ2-3; 7 nucleotides agree with TRBD2. The V segment lost 3 bases and the J segment 2 bases; nucleotides outside the gene matches: 11. There are 16 residues in the CDR3. Germline V gene lookup returns CDR1 DFQATT and CDR2 SNEGSKA (reference sequence). In DNA form, the CDR3 reads TGCAGTGCTAGGTCTCTTTGGAGCGGGACCACAGATACGCAGTATTTT. Amino acids: CSARSLWSGTTDTQYF.

V usage is TRBV20-1 and J usage is TRBJ1-5; the match to TRBD1 covers 11 bases. CDR1 and CDR2 (germline): DFQATT, SNEGSKA (reference sequence). The ends lost 1 base at V and 6 bases at J; junction bases unmatched: 5. This CDR3 is 15 amino acids long. In DNA form, the CDR3 reads TGCAGTGCTAGAGTAGTAGGGACAGGGGGTCAGCCCCAGCATTTT. It encodes CSARVVGTGGQPQHF.

This sequence joins TRBV24-1 and TRBJ1-1; TRBD1 might be the D (5 bases). Germline V lookup: CDR1 KGHDR, CDR2 SFDVKD. Between the trimmed V and J ends, which lost 2 bases and 1 base, there was a span of 10 bases. The CDR3 runs to 15 residues. Here the CDR3 DNA reads TGTGCCACCAGTGATTCAGGGTCGGGGAACACTGAAGCTTTCTTT. Amino acid sequence: CATSDSGSGNTEAFF.

The chain joins TRBV6-6 to TRBJ2-7; D may be TRBD2 (5 bases). Germline loops: CDR1 MNHNY, CDR2 SVGAGI (reference sequence). Deletions cut 1 base from V and 3 bases from J, with 16 bases between. CDR3 length: 16 amino acids. DNA of the CDR3: TGTGCCAGCAGTTACTTCGCTACGGACCGGGGCTACGAGCAGTACTTC. It encodes CASSYFATDRGYEQYF.

V usage is TRBV20-1 and J usage is TRBJ2-7, with 9 bases identical to TRBD1. V trimming: 1 base; J trimming: 3 bases; junction bases outside the gene matches: 1. This CDR3 is built from 13 residues. Germline V gene sequence: CDR1 DFQATT, CDR2 SNEGSKA (reference sequence). CDR3 DNA sequence: TGCAGTGCTAGAGGGGACAGGGACTACGAGCAGTACTTC. Translating gives CSARGDRDYEQYF.

The chain has TRBV27 and TRBJ2-4; 7 bases line up with TRBD2. Unmatched junction bases numbered 13, after V lost 5 bases and J lost 3 bases. The germline gives CDR1 MNHEY, CDR2 SMNVEV (reference sequence). The CDR3 totals 17 residues. CDR3 in amino acids: CASSPLGAGKGKNIQYF. The CDR3 DNA reads TGTGCCAGCAGTCCCCTTGGAGCGGGGAAAGGCAAAAACATTCAGTACTTC.

The gene calls are TRBV12-3 or TRBV12-4 and TRBJ2-7; D ambiguous. The V end lost 5 bases, the J end lost 0 bases, and 8 bases lay between the germline ends. CDR3 length: 13 amino acids. The CDR3 coding sequence is TGTGCCAGCAGTCTAACGGACTCCTACGAGCAGTACTTC. This codes for CASSLTDSYEQYF.

CDR3 in amino acids: CASSLASDETQYF. The CDR3 bases are TGTGCCAGCAGCTTAGCTAGCGACGAGACCCAGTACTTC. V is TRBV7-6 and J is TRBJ2-5; D is perhaps TRBD2 (5 bases). CDR3 length: 13 residues. Germline V gene lookup returns CDR1 SGHVS and CDR2 FNYEAQ. Trimming stripped 0 bases from V and 5 bases from J, with 7 bases between.

In this sample, this clonotype is medium-sized. The chain is built from TRBV19 and TRBJ1-5; the D is unclear. The ends were cut back, 1 base at V and 0 bases at J, with 7 bases in the middle. CDR3 length: 15 amino acids. Germline CDR1 is LNHDA and CDR2 is SQIVND (reference sequence). CDR3 region: CASSIVQHSNQPQHF. CDR3 nucleotides: TGTGCCAGTAGTATAGTACAGCATAGCAATCAGCCCCAGCATTTT.

In its sample, this clonotype ranks as hyperexpanded. The genes are TRBV15 and TRBJ1-1, with 7 bases aligning to TRBD1. This CDR3 region has 16 residues. Germline lookup yields CDR1 LNHNV and CDR2 YYDKDF (reference sequence). J lost 0 bases, V lost 4 bases, and 8 bases had no gene match. This CDR3 is CATSMPWTGLNTEAFF. CDR3 nucleotides: TGTGCCACCAGCATGCCATGGACAGGCCTGAACACTGAAGCTTTCTTT.

V usage is TRBV5-6 and J usage is TRBJ1-1; D is undetermined. Between the trimmed V and J ends, which lost 0 bases and 5 bases, there was a span of 11 bases. CDR1 SGHDT and CDR2 YYEEEE come from the germline V gene. CDR3 length: 14 amino acids. CDR3 nucleotide sequence: TGTGCCAGCAGCTTGGTTGACATGGGGACTGAAGCTTTCTTT. Amino acid sequence: CASSLVDMGTEAFF.

The chain is built from TRBV7-9 and TRBJ1-4; TRBD1 agrees at 9 bases. This CDR3 is 13 amino acids long. J was trimmed by 11 bases and V by 5 bases; bases with no gene match: 6. Germline CDR1 and CDR2: SEHNR and FQNEAQ (reference sequence). CDR3 sequence (DNA): TGTGCCAGCAGCCTAGAAGGGACAGGGAAACTGTTTTTT. It yields the protein CASSLEGTGKLFF. Full variable domain (outside the CDR3, taken from reference TRBV7-9 and TRBJ1-4): DTGVSQNPRHKITKRGQNVTFRCDPISEHNRLYWYRQTLGQGPEFLTYFQNEAQLEKSRLLSDRFSAERPKGSFSTLEIQRTEQGDSAMYLCASSLEGTGKLFFGSGTQLSVL.

In DNA, the CDR3 is TGCGCCAGCAGCTCGGCCGCGACGGCTGGGGAGCTGTTTTTT. Encoded protein: CASSSAATAGELFF. This chain joins TRBV5-1 and TRBJ2-2; D gene uncertain. Trimming pared 3 bases from V and 8 bases from J, leaving 14 bases between. There are 14 residues in the CDR3. Germline V gene sequence: CDR1 SGHRS, CDR2 YFSETQ.

The rearrangement joins TRBV12-3 or TRBV12-4 to TRBJ2-1, with 13 nucleotides matching TRBD2. CDR3 size: 14 residues. J gave up 10 bases and V 5 bases, and 5 bases lay outside the gene matches. The CDR3 is CASSTSGGAREQFF. In DNA, the CDR3 is TGTGCCAGCAGTACTAGCGGGGGGGCCCGGGAGCAGTTCTTC.